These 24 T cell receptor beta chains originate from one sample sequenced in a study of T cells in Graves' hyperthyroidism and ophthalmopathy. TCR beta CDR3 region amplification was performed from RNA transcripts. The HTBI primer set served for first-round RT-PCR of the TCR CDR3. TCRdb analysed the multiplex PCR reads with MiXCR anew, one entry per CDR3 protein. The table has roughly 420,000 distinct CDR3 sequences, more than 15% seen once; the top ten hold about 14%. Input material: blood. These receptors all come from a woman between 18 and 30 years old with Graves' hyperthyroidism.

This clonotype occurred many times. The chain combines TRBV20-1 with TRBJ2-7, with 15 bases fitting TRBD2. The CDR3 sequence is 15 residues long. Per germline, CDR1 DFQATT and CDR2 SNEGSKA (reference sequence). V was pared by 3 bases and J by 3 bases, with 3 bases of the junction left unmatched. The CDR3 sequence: CSARGLAGGHYEQYF. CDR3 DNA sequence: TGCAGTGCTAGGGGACTAGCGGGAGGCCACTACGAGCAGTACTTC.

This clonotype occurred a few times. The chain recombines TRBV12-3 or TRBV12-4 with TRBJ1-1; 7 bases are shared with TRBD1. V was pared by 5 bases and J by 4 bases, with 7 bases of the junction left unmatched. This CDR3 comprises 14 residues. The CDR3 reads CASSIGQVGTEAFF. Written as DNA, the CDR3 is TGTGCCAGCAGTATAGGACAGGTTGGCACTGAAGCTTTCTTT.

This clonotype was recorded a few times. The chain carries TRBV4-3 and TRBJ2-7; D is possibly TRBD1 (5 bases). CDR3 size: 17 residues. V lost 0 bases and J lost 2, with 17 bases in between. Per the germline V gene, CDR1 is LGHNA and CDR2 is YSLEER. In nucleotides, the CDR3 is TGCGCCAGCAGCCAAGATCGGGCAGGGTTCGGCCCCTACGAGCAGTACTTC. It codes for CASSQDRAGFGPYEQYF.

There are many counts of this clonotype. CDR3 bases: TGTGCCAGCAGGCAACGACAGGCGGAGACTAAAATAAGCTCTGGAAACACCATATATTTT. This codes for CASRQRQAETKISSGNTIYF. This chain joins TRBV12-3 or TRBV12-4 and TRBJ1-3; the D gene is possibly TRBD1 (6 bases). CDR3 length: 20 amino acids. Between the trimmed V and J ends, which lost 6 bases and 0 bases, there was a span of 27 bases.

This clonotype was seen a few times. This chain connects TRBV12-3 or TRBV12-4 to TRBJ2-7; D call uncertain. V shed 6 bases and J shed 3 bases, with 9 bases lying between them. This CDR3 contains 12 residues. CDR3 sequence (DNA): TGTGCCAGCAGACAGCTAGGCTACGAGCAGTACTTC. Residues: CASRQLGYEQYF.

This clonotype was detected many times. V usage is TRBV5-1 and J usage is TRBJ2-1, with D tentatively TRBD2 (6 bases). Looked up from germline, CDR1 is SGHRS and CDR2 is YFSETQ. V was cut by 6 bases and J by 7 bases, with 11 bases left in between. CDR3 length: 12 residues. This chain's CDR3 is CASTSERNEQFF. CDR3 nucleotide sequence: TGCGCCAGCACTAGCGAAAGGAATGAGCAGTTCTTC.

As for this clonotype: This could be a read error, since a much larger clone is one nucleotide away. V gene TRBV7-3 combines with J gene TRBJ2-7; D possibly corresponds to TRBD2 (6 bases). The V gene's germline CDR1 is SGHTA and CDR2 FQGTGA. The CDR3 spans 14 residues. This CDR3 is CASSLSAGSYEQCF. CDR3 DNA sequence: TGTGCCAGCAGCTTATCCGCGGGGTCCTACGAGCAGTGCTTC.

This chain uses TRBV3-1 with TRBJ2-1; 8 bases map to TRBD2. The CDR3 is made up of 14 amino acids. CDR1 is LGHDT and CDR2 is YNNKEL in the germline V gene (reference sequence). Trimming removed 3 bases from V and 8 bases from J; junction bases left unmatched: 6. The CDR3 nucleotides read TGTGCCAGCAGCCAGGGACTAGTTAGTGATGAGCAGTTCTTC. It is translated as CASSQGLVSDEQFF.

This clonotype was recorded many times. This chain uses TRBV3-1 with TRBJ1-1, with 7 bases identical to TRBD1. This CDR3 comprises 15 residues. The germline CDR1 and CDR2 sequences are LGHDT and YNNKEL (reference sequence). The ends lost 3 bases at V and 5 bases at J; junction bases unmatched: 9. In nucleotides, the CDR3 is TGTGCCAGCAGCCAGGGACAGCTCTTACTAACTGAAGCTTTCTTT. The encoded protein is CASSQGQLLLTEAFF.

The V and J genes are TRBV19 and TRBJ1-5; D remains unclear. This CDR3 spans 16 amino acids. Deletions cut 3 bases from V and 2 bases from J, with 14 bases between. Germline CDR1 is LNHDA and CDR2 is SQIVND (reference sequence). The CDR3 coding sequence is TGTGCCAGTAGTATCGTGAAGGCCCTCGGCAATCAGCCCCAGCATTTT. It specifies CASSIVKALGNQPQHF.

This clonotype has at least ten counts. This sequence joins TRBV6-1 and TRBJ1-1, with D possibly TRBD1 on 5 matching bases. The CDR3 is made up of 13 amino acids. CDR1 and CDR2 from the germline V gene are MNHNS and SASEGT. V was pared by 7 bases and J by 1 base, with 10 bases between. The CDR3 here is CASTEGRNTEAFF. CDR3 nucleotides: TGTGCCAGCACCGAGGGGAGGAACACTGAAGCTTTCTTT.

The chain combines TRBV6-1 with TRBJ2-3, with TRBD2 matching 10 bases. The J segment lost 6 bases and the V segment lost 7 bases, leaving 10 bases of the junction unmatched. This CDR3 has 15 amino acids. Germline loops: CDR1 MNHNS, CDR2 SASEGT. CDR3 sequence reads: CASIRASGGADTQYF. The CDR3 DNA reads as TGTGCCAGCATCAGGGCTAGCGGGGGCGCGGATACGCAGTATTTT.

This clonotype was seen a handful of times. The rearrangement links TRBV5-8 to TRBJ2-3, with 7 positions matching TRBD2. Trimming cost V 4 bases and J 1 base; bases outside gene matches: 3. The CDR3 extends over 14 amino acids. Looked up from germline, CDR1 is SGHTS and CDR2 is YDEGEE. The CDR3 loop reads CASSGGDRTDTQYF. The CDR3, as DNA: TGTGCCAGCAGCGGGGGGGACCGCACAGATACGCAGTATTTT.

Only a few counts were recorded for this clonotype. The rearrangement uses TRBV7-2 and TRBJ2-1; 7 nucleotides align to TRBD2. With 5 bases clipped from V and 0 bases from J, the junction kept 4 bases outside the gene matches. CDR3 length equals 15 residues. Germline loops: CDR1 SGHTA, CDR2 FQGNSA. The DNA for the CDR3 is TGTGCCAGCAGCACCCGGGACTACTCCTACAATGAGCAGTTCTTC. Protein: CASSTRDYSYNEQFF. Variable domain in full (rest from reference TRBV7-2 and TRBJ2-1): GAGVSQSPSNKVTEKGKDVELRCDPISGHTALYWYRQSLGQGLEFLIYFQGNSAPDKSGLPSDRFSAERTGGSVSTLTIQRTQQEDSAVYLCASSTRDYSYNEQFFGPGTRLTVL.

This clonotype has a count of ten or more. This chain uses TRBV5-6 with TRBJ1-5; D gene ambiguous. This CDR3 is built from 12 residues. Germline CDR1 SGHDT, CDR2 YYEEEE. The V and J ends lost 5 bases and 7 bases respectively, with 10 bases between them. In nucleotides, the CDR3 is TGTGCCAGCAGTGAGGGCGACCAGCCCCAGCATTTT. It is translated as CASSEGDQPQHF. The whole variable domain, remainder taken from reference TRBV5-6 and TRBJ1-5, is DAGVTQSPTHLIKTRGQQVTLRCSPKSGHDTVSWYQQALGQGPQFIFQYYEEEERQRGNFPDRFSGHQFPNYSSELNVNALLLGDSALYLCASSEGDQPQHFGDGTRLSIL.

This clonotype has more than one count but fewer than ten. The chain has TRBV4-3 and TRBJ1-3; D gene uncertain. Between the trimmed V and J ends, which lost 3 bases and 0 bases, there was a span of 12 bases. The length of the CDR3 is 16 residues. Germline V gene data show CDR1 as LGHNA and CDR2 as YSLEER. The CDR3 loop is CASSQETTASGNTIYF. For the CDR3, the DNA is TGCGCCAGCAGCCAGGAGACAACGGCCTCTGGAAACACCATATATTTT.

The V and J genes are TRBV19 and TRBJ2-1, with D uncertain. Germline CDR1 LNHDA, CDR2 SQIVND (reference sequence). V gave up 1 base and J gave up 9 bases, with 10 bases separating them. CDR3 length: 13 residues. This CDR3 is CASSIGGTSEQFF. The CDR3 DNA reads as TGTGCCAGTAGTATAGGTGGAACCAGTGAGCAGTTCTTC.

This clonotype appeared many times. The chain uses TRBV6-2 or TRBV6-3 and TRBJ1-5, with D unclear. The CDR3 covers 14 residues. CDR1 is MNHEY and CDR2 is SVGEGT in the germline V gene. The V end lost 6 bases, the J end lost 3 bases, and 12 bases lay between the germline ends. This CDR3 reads CASSLGRTNQPQHF. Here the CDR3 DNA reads TGTGCCAGCAGCCTCGGTCGTACCAATCAGCCCCAGCATTTT.

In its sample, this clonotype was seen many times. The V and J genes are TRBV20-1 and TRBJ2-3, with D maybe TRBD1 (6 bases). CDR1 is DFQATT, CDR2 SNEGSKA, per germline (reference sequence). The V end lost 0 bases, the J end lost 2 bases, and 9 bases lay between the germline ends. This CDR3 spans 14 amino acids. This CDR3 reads CSARDRGPTDTQYF. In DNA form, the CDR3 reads TGCAGTGCTAGAGACAGGGGCCCCACAGATACGCAGTATTTT.

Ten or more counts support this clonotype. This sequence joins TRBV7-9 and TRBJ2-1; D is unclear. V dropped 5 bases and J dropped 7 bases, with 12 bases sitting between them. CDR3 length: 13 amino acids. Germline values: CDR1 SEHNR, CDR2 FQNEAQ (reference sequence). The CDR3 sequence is CASSPVGINEQFF. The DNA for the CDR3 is TGTGCCAGCAGCCCCGTAGGGATAAATGAGCAGTTCTTC.

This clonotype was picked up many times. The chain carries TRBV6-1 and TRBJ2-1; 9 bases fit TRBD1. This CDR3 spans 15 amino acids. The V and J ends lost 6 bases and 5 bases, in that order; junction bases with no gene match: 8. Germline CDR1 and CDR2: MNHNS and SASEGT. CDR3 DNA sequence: TGTGCCAGCAGATCGGACAGGGGAATGAACAATGAGCAGTTCTTC. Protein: CASRSDRGMNNEQFF.

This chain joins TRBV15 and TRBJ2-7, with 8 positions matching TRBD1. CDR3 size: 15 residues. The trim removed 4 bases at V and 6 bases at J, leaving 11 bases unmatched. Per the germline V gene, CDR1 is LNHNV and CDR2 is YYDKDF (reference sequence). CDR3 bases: TGTGCCACCAGCAAAATGGACAGGGAGAGCTCCGAGCAGTACTTC. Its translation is CATSKMDRESSEQYF.

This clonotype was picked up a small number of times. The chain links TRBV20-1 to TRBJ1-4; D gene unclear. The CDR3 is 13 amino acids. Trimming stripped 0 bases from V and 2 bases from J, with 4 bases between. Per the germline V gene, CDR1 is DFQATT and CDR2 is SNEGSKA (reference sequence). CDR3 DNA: TGCAGTGCTAGAGACGGGACTAATGAAAAACTGTTTTTT. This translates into CSARDGTNEKLFF.

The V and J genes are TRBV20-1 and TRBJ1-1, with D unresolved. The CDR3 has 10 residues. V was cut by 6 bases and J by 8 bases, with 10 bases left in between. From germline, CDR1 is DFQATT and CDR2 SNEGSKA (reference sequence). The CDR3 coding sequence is TGCAGTGCCAAGTCCTCGGAAGCTTTCTTT. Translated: CSAKSSEAFF.